This TCR beta chain originates from a study of human T cells and chemical hapten exposure. TCRdb redid the calling of the RACE reads with MiXCR, one entry per CDR3 protein. The table lists tens of thousands of distinct CDR3 sequences, about 7% of them singletons. Documented time point: pre-sensitization, week 0. This sample's treatment: therapeutic diphenylcyclopropenone sensitization with weekly scalp DPC. Only after blood had been drawn was each patch test applied. Alopecia patients, 18 to 70 years old and DPC-suitable, served as donors. With respect to this clonotype: What it binds is not known.

Findings and caveats of the study: More PT1 expanded TCRs went with higher patch test scores.

This clonotype was sampled from a woman in her 30s with alopecia areata. Some clones in this sample may be carry-over from other donors' samples. Sequenced material: whole blood, taken in connection with sensitization to the hapten diphenylcyclopropenone (DPC).

CDR3 amino acids: CAWSTGDREKLFF. The CDR3 DNA sequence: TGTGCCTGGAGCACAGGGGATAGAGAAAAACTGTTTTTT. The gene calls are TRBV30 and TRBJ1-4, with 7 nucleotides matching TRBD1. Germline loops: CDR1 GTSNPN, CDR2 SVGIG (reference sequence). V trimming: 3 bases; J trimming: 8 bases; junction bases outside the gene matches: 6. The CDR3 runs 13 residues.